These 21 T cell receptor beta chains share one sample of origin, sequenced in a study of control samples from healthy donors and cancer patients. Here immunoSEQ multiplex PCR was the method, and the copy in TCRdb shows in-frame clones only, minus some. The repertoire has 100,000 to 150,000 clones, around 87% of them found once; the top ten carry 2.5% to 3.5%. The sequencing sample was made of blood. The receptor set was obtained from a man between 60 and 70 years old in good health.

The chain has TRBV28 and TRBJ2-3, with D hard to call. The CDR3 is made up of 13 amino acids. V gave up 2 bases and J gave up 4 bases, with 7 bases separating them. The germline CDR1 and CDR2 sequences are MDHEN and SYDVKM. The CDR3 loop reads CASSLRNPDTQYF. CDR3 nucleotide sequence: TGTGCCAGCAGTTTAAGGAACCCAGATACGCAGTATTTT.

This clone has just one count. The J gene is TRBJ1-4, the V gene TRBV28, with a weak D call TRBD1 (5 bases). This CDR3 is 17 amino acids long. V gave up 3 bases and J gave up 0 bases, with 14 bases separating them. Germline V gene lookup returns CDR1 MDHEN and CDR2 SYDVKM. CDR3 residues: CASSFLFLGATNEKLFF. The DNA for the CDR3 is TGTGCCAGCAGTTTTCTGTTCCTGGGGGCAACTAATGAAAAACTGTTTTTT.

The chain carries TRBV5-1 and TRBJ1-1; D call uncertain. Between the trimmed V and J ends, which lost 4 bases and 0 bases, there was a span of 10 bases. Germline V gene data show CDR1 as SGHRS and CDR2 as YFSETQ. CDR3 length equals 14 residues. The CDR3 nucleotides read TGCGCCAGCAGCCTGCCGAGGGTGAACACTGAAGCTTTCTTT. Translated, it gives CASSLPRVNTEAFF.

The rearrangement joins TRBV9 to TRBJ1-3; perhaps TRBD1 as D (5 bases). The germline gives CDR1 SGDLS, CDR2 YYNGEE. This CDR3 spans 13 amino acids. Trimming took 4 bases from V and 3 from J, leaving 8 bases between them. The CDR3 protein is CASSPQGGNTIYF. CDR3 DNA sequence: TGTGCCAGCAGCCCCCAGGGTGGAAACACCATATATTTT.

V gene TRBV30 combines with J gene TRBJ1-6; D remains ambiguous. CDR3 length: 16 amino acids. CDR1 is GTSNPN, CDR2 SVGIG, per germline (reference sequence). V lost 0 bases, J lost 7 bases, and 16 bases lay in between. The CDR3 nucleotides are TGTGCCTGGAGTGTACCATCAGGTCCTGGGAATTCACCCCTCCACTTT. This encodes CAWSVPSGPGNSPLHF.

CDR3 in DNA: TGTGCCAGTAGTAGGGGGGACTTAGGCACAGATACGCAGTATTTT. Amino acid sequence: CASSRGDLGTDTQYF. The V and J genes are TRBV19 and TRBJ2-3; D is perhaps TRBD2 (6 bases). Germline values: CDR1 LNHDA, CDR2 SQIVND (reference sequence). CDR3 length: 15 residues. V shed 4 bases and J shed 1 base, with 12 bases lying between them. The full variable domain, in which reference TRBV19 and TRBJ2-3 provide the parts outside the CDR3, is DGGITQSPKYLFRKEGQNVTLSCEQNLNHDAMYWYRQDPGQGLRLIYYSQIVNDFQKGDIAEGYSVSREKKESFPLTVTSAQKNPTAFYLCASSRGDLGTDTQYFGPGTRLTVL.

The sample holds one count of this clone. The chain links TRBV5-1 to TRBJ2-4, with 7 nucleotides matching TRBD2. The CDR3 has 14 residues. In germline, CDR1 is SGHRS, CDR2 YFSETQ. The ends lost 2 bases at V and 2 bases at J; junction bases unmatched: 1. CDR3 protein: CASSFGGSKNIQYF. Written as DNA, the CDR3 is TGCGCCAGCAGCTTCGGGGGGTCCAAAAACATTCAGTACTTC.

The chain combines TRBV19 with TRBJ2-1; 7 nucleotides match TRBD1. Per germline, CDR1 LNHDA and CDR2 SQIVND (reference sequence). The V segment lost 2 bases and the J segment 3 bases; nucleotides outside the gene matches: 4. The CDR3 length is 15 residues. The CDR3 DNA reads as TGTGCCAGTAGTATAACAGGGGCGGGCTACAATGAGCAGTTCTTC. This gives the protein CASSITGAGYNEQFF.

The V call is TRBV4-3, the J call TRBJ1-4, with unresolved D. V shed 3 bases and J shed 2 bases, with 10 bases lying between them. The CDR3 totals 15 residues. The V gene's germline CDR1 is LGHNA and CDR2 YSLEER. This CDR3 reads CASSHTTPTNEKLFF. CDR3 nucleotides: TGCGCCAGCAGCCACACGACGCCCACTAATGAAAAACTGTTTTTT.

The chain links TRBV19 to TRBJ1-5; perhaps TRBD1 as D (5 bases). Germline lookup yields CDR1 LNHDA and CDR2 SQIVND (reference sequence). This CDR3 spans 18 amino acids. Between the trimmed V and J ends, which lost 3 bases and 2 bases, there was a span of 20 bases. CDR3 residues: CASSIGTGGSTGNQPQHF. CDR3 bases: TGTGCCAGTAGTATTGGGACGGGCGGGTCCACGGGCAATCAGCCCCAGCATTTT.

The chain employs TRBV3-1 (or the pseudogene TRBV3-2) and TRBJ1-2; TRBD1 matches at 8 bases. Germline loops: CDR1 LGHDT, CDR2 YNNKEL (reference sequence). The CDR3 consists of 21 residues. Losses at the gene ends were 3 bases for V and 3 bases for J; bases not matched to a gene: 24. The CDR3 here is CASSQNRGNSWRDSMHYGYTF. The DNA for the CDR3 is TGTGCCAGCAGCCAGAACAGGGGGAACAGTTGGCGGGATTCCATGCACTATGGCTACACCTTC.

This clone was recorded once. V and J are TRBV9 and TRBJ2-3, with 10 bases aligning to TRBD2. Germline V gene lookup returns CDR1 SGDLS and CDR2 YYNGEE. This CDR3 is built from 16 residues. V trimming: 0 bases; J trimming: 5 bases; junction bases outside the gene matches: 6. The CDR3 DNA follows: TGTGCCAGCAGCGTAGTAAGCGGGGGGGCTGGAGATACGCAGTATTTT. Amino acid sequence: CASSVVSGGAGDTQYF.

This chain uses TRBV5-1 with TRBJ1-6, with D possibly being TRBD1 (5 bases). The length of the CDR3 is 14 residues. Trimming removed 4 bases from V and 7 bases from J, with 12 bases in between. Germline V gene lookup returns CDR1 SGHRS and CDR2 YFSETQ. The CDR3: CASSVEGPNSPLHF. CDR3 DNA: TGCGCCAGCAGCGTGGAGGGGCCCAATTCACCCCTCCACTTT.

Here the CDR3 reads CASSEQGQSEKLFF. DNA for the CDR3: TGTGCCAGCAGTGAACAAGGACAAAGTGAAAAACTGTTTTTT. The chain uses TRBV25-1 and TRBJ1-4, with D possibly matching TRBD1 (5 bases). This CDR3 region has 14 residues. Germline CDR1 is MGHDK and CDR2 is SYGVNS. Trimming cost V 2 bases and J 7 bases, with 11 bases left between them.

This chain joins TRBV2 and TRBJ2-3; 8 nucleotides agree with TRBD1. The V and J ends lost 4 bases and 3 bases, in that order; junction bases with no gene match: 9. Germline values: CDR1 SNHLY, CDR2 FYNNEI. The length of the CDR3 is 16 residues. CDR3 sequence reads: CASSGAGRGLTDTQYF. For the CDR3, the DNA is TGTGCCAGCAGTGGGGCTGGCAGGGGGCTAACAGATACGCAGTATTTT.

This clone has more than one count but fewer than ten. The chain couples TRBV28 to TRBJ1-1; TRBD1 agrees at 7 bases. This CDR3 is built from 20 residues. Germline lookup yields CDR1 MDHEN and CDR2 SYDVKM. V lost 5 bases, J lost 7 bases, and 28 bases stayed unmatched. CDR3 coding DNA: TGTGCCAGCAGTACCTACAGGGGAAGGGCCGAAGGCCGAAGGGGGGATGAAGCTTTCTTT. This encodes CASSTYRGRAEGRRGDEAFF.

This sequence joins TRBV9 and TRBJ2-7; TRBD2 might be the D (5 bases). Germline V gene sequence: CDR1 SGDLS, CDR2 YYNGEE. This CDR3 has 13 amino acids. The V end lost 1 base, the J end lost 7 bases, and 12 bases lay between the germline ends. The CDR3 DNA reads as TGTGCCAGCAGCGTACTGGACCGAGGGGAGCAGTACTTC. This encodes CASSVLDRGEQYF.

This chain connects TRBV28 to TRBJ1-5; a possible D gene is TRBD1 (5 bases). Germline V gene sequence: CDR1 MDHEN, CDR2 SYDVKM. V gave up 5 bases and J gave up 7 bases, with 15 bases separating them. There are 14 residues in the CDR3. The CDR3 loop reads CASSEELDTQPQHF. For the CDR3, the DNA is TGTGCCAGCAGTGAGGAGCTGGACACCCAGCCCCAGCATTTT. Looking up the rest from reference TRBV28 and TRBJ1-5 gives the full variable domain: DVKVTQSSRYLVKRTGEKVFLECVQDMDHENMFWYRQDPGLGLRLIYFSYDVKMKEKGDIPEGYSVSREKKERFSLILESASTNQTSMYLCASSEELDTQPQHFGDGTRLSIL.

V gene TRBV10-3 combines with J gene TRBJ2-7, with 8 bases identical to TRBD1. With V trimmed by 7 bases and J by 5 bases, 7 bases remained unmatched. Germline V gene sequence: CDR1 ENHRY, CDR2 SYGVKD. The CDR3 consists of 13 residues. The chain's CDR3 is CAIMRTGFDEQYF. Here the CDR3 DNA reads TGTGCCATCATGAGGACAGGGTTCGACGAGCAGTACTTC.

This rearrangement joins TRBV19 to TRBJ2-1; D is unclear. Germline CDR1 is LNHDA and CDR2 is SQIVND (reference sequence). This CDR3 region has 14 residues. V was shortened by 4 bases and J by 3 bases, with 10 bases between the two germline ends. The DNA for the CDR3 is TGTGCCAGTAGTAGGGTACTTCTCTACAATGAGCAGTTCTTC. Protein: CASSRVLLYNEQFF.

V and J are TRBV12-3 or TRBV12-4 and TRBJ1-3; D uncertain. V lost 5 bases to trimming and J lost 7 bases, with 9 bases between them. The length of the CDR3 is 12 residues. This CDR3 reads CASSLYPNTIYF. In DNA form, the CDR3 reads TGTGCCAGCAGTCTATACCCGAACACCATATATTTT.